What follows are 20 T cell receptor beta chains derived from one specimen sequenced in a study of Graves' ophthalmopathy and Graves' hyperthyroidism (dated by TCRdb to between 2018 and 2020). TCRdb names Illumina HiSeq 2000 as the instrument used. For repertoire sequencing, TCR beta CDR3 regions were amplified from RNA transcripts. A first-round RT-PCR used HTBI primers with the Qiagen OneStep RT-PCR kit, followed by a second-round multiplex PCR, size selection and purification. TCRdb passed the public sequencing reads through fastp at Q25 and MiXCR, retaining productive beta sequences. Rows with a matching CDR3 protein are joined into one entry that keeps the most common DNA and genes. Present in this sample are about 620,000 distinct CDR3 sequences, about 20% of which were seen just once. Around 7% of the sample is in the top ten clones. The sample consisted of peripheral blood. Source of these receptors: a woman aged 18 to 35 with stable Graves' hyperthyroidism. Some clones in this sample may be carry-over from other donors' samples. Donor details come from another sample of the same person, matched by shared clones.

This clonotype was seen repeatedly, ten times or more. The chain recombines TRBV30 with TRBJ1-1, with a weak D call TRBD1 (6 bases). V dropped 8 bases and J dropped 6 bases, with 13 bases sitting between them. The germline gives CDR1 GTSNPN, CDR2 SVGIG (reference sequence). This CDR3 contains 11 residues. CDR3 amino acids: CARTRGAEAFF. CDR3 coding DNA: TGTGCCCGGACGAGGGGGGCTGAAGCTTTCTTT.

This clonotype was seen many times. CDR3 region: CASAYRGNTEAFF. CDR3 bases: TGTGCCAGCGCATACAGGGGGAACACTGAAGCTTTCTTT. The J gene is TRBJ1-1, the V gene TRBV13; 7 bases align to TRBD1. Germline V gene data show CDR1 as PRHDT and CDR2 as FYEKMQ (reference sequence). The CDR3 sequence is 13 residues long. Losses at the gene ends were 8 bases for V and 1 base for J; bases not matched to a gene: 4.

This sequence joins TRBV30 and TRBJ1-2; no firm D call. CDR1 and CDR2 from the germline V gene are GTSNPN and SVGIG (reference sequence). The CDR3 contains 14 residues. Trimming left V 1 base short and J 2 bases short, with 11 bases between. The CDR3: CAWSAPDGNYGYTF. In DNA, the CDR3 is TGTGCCTGGAGTGCCCCGGACGGAAACTATGGCTACACCTTC.

The chain couples TRBV5-5 to TRBJ1-2; D gene uncertain. V lost 1 base, J lost 8 bases, and 12 bases lay in between. The CDR3 totals 13 residues. Looked up from germline, CDR1 is SGHKS and CDR2 is YYEKEE (reference sequence). The CDR3 DNA reads as TGTGCCAGCAGCTTGATGCTCGTACGGGGCTACACCTTC. Amino acids: CASSLMLVRGYTF.

This clonotype occurred many times. V is TRBV6-2 or TRBV6-3 and J is TRBJ1-1; perhaps TRBD1 as D (5 bases). Germline V gene data show CDR1 as MNHEY and CDR2 as SVGEGT. Trimming took off 7 bases at V and 0 bases at J, with 12 bases between the two ends. The CDR3 spans 14 residues. The CDR3 sequence is CASTAGTLNTEAFF. CDR3 DNA: TGTGCCAGCACCGCAGGGACCCTGAACACTGAAGCTTTCTTT.

The V gene is TRBV10-3, the J gene TRBJ1-1, with D perhaps matching TRBD1 (6 bases). V shed 7 bases and J shed 0 bases, with 12 bases lying between them. This CDR3 has 14 amino acids. Germline CDR1 reads ENHRY; CDR2 reads SYGVKD. CDR3 coding DNA: TGTGCCATCAATCCGACAGGAATGAACACTGAAGCTTTCTTT. Protein sequence: CAINPTGMNTEAFF.

The CDR3 loop reads CASSFSPSEAETQYF. The CDR3 coding sequence is TGTGCCAGCAGCTTTTCCCCTAGTGAGGCAGAGACCCAGTACTTC. This chain uses TRBV11-2 with TRBJ2-5, with D unresolved. The CDR3 spans 15 residues. The germline V and J ends were trimmed by 3 bases and 4 bases, with 15 bases remaining between them. CDR1 is SGHAT and CDR2 is FQNNGV in the germline V gene.

The sample holds many counts of this clonotype. This rearrangement joins TRBV5-5 to TRBJ2-7; 8 positions match TRBD1. The CDR3 is made up of 13 amino acids. V trimming: 4 bases; J trimming: 4 bases; junction bases outside the gene matches: 4. Germline lookup yields CDR1 SGHKS and CDR2 YYEKEE (reference sequence). The CDR3 DNA reads TGTGCCAGCAGCGTCGACAGGGGATACGAGCAGTACTTC. This sequence encodes CASSVDRGYEQYF.

The V gene is TRBV27, the J gene TRBJ1-5; 8 positions agree with TRBD1. V gave up 3 bases and J gave up 7 bases; unmatched junction bases: 5. Germline loops: CDR1 MNHEY, CDR2 SMNVEV (reference sequence). CDR3 length: 14 residues. The chain's CDR3 is CASSLLQGGQPQHF. As DNA, the CDR3 is TGTGCCAGCAGTTTGTTACAGGGGGGACAGCCCCAGCATTTT.

This clonotype has ten or more counts. The chain employs TRBV6-1 and TRBJ2-2; 9 bases are shared with TRBD1. Germline V lookup: CDR1 MNHNS, CDR2 SASEGT. The CDR3 totals 14 residues. The ends lost 6 bases at V and 6 bases at J; junction bases unmatched: 5. The CDR3 DNA sequence: TGTGCCAGCAGGGGACAGGGTACGGCCGGGGAGCTGTTTTTT. Translating it yields CASRGQGTAGELFF.

The chain is built from TRBV6-2 or TRBV6-3 and TRBJ2-2; 8 positions agree with TRBD2. Looked up from germline, CDR1 is MNHEY and CDR2 is SVGEGT. The CDR3 spans 15 residues. Losses at the gene ends were 5 bases for V and 3 bases for J; bases not matched to a gene: 5. CDR3 sequence (DNA): TGTGCCAGCAGTCATGGTAGCGGGGACACCGGGGAGCTGTTTTTT. Amino acid sequence: CASSHGSGDTGELFF.

This rearrangement joins TRBV7-9 to TRBJ2-5, with TRBD2 matching over 8 bases. There are 14 residues in the CDR3. Unmatched junction bases numbered 10, after V lost 5 bases and J lost 8 bases. Germline CDR1 SEHNR, CDR2 FQNEAQ (reference sequence). The CDR3 coding sequence is TGTGCCAGCAGCACCCGCAGCGGGAGCTTAACCCAGTACTTC. Translation gives CASSTRSGSLTQYF.

This clonotype was detected many times. The V gene is TRBV25-1, the J gene TRBJ1-6; a possible D gene is TRBD1 (5 bases). The germline CDR1 and CDR2 sequences are MGHDK and SYGVNS. The CDR3 is 16 residues long. The V end lost 2 bases, the J end lost 7 bases, and 15 bases lay between the germline ends. CDR3 nucleotide sequence: TGTGCCAGCAGTGAACCCCGGGGAGGGGAAAATTCACCCCTCCACTTT. Translating it yields CASSEPRGGENSPLHF.

CDR3 bases: TGTGCCAGCAGTTTAGCCCCCGGGACAAATCAGCCCCAGCATTTT. Protein sequence: CASSLAPGTNQPQHF. The chain is built from TRBV12-3 or TRBV12-4 and TRBJ1-5, with TRBD1 as a possible D gene (6 bases). V lost 0 bases and J lost 4, with 10 bases in between. The CDR3 is 15 amino acids.

This clonotype turned up a few times. The chain recombines TRBV5-1 with TRBJ1-1; weak D call: TRBD1 (6 bases). The germline CDR1 and CDR2 sequences are SGHRS and YFSETQ. This CDR3 has 15 amino acids. V lost 4 bases, J lost 4 bases, and 17 bases lay in between. CDR3 residues: CASSASSGVSTEAFF. CDR3 nucleotide sequence: TGCGCCAGCAGCGCCTCCTCAGGGGTGAGCACTGAAGCTTTCTTT. Full variable domain (missing parts from reference TRBV5-1 and TRBJ1-1): KAGVTQTPRYLIKTRGQQVTLSCSPISGHRSVSWYQQTPGQGLQFLFEYFSETQRNKGNFPGRFSGRQFSNSRSEMNVSTLELGDSALYLCASSASSGVSTEAFFGQGTRLTVV.

The rearrangement uses TRBV6-1 and TRBJ1-1; no reliable D call. The CDR3 sequence is 14 residues long. Trimming took off 1 base at V and 8 bases at J, with 14 bases between the two ends. From germline, CDR1 is MNHNS and CDR2 SASEGT. CDR3 loop: CASSEVSWGREAFF. In nucleotides, the CDR3 is TGTGCCAGCAGTGAAGTTTCATGGGGTAGAGAAGCTTTCTTT.

This clonotype was observed at least ten times. The rearrangement uses TRBV12-3 or TRBV12-4 and TRBJ2-5; the match to TRBD1 covers 9 bases. CDR3 length: 15 amino acids. J gave up 1 base and V 5 bases, and 5 bases lay outside the gene matches. CDR3 coding DNA: TGTGCCAGCAGTCCCGGGGACAGGGCCCAAGAGACCCAGTACTTC. It specifies CASSPGDRAQETQYF.

In its sample, this clonotype was seen a few times. The chain couples TRBV6-1 to TRBJ1-1, with D possibly being TRBD1 (5 bases). V was clipped by 9 bases and J by 0 bases, with 11 bases between them. Germline CDR1 reads MNHNS; CDR2 reads SASEGT. The CDR3 is made up of 13 amino acids. The CDR3 bases are TGTGCCAGTGGACAATTCTTGAACACTGAAGCTTTCTTT. This translates into CASGQFLNTEAFF.

This clonotype was counted many times. The V gene is TRBV6-2 or TRBV6-3, the J gene TRBJ1-5; D might be TRBD1 (5 bases). This CDR3 has 15 residues. V lost 7 bases to trimming and J lost 3 bases, with 16 bases between them. From germline, CDR1 is MNHEY and CDR2 SVGEGT. This chain's CDR3 is CASKRGVWDNQPQHF. In DNA, the CDR3 is TGTGCCAGCAAGAGAGGGGTATGGGACAATCAGCCCCAGCATTTT.

This clonotype was picked up many times. This chain joins TRBV7-3 and TRBJ2-2, with 10 bases that match TRBD1. Germline CDR1 SGHTA, CDR2 FQGTGA. The CDR3 is 15 amino acids. Trimming took 7 bases from V and 0 from J; bases not matched to a gene: 2. The CDR3 DNA reads as TGTGCCAGCACCGACAGGGGGCCGAACACCGGGGAGCTGTTTTTT. The encoded protein is CASTDRGPNTGELFF.